This TCR beta chain was sequenced during a study of T cell responses to AZD1222 COVID-19 vaccine. Across the whole study: Both about-4-week and about-12-week second-dose recipients were combined. Study-wide points: A mostly white British donor set with more females was recruited, and clonal diversity was possibly underestimated. A reported finding is that nearly half of spike-specific TCRs target unmutated variant regions.

Germline CDR1 and CDR2: SQVTM and ANQGSEA. V was pared by 5 bases and J by 2 bases, with 8 bases of the junction left unmatched. This CDR3 has 14 residues. Measured with immunoSEQ multiplex PCR; TCRdb has only the in-frame clones, and not every one. The sample contains 85,000 to 110,000 clones, around 91% of which appear only once. A word on this clone: Its antigen is unknown.

This clonotype was sampled from an adult in good health. Sequencing was performed on peripheral blood, taken on day 0 of AZD1222 vaccination. The chain is built from TRBV29-1 and TRBJ1-1; 7 bases are a match to TRBD1. The CDR3 region is CSVQRGTDNTEAFF. The CDR3 DNA sequence: TGCAGCGTTCAGAGGGGGACAGATAACACTGAAGCTTTCTTT.